This TCR beta chain was recorded in a study of cytomegalovirus exposure and HLA in healthy donors. Study-level results: 150 or so TCR beta chains were listed as cytomegalovirus-associated. Later analysis reportedly placed an Asian-associated ancestry cluster below the approximately 730-donor mean in N-insertions. Through in vitro validation, three CMV-associated chains were shown to be specific for CMV antigens.

The CDR3 totals 14 residues. With 3 bases clipped from V and 5 bases from J, the junction kept 0 bases outside the gene matches. Germline CDR1 and CDR2: SGHTA and FQGTGA. On this clone: No antigen is known for it.

Both 60 Vbeta primers and 13 Jbeta primers went into the PCR. Data came from immunoSEQ multiplex PCR; TCRdb stores just in-frame clones and leaves some out. Found here are roughly 56,000 clones, roughly four fifths of them singletons; the top ten hold 2% to 2.5%. This TCR came from a boy between 10 and 17 years old in good health and CMV-seropositive. Material: PBMCs. The V call is TRBV7-3, the J call TRBJ2-5; 13 nucleotides line up with TRBD2. CDR3 protein: CASSLTSGGETQYF. The CDR3 nucleotides are TGTGCCAGCAGCTTGACTAGCGGGGGGGAGACCCAGTACTTC. The variable domain in full, completed from reference TRBV7-3 and TRBJ2-5, reads GAGVSQTPSNKVTEKGKYVELRCDPISGHTALYWYRQSLGQGPEFLIYFQGTGAADDSGLPNDRFFAVRPEGSVSTLKIQRTERGDSAVYLCASSLTSGGETQYFGPGTRLLVL.